Described below is a single T cell receptor (beta chain) sequence and its context. The specificity of this receptor is unknown. Per-base quality was not reported, and no clone a single base away is much larger than it. The source of the sample is a study of T cell responses to AZD1222 COVID-19 vaccine (dated by TCRdb to the early 2020s). The study in broad terms: AZD1222 recipients whose second dose came at about 4 weeks and those whose second dose came at about 12 weeks were combined into one group, since spike-specific TCR depth and breadth did not differ between the two schedules. A total of about 230 trial participants underwent TCR sequencing, of whom about 210 received two doses of AZD1222 and around 25 received two doses of the MenACWY control vaccine. Trial participants were enrolled into age subgroups of 18-55, 56-69 and 70-plus years, which contained about 150, 28 and 57 TCR-sequenced participants, respectively. Summary of the overall study and its limitations: After two AZD1222 doses, both the breadth and the depth of spike-specific TCRs were significantly higher than at day 0 and than in MenACWY recipients. CD4 TCRs associated with the vaccine covered the entire spike protein, and the dominant responses were in regions 160-218 and 743-854. Reportedly, almost half of the unique spike-specific TCRs recognized epitopes lying outside the regions that are mutated in the B.1.351 and B.1.1.7 variants. Conclusions about previously exposed vaccinees were limited because only six AZD1222 recipients were SARS-CoV-2 seropositive at baseline. Because no day 14 peak-response samples were available, repertoires were characterized only after the peak T cell response. In the small 56-69-year group, the increase in depth fell short of significance, most likely because of low power. Participants were mostly white British, with more females than males. The authors suggested clonal diversity may have been underestimated.

Based on the germline V gene (reference sequence), the CDR1 and CDR2 sequences are LNHDA and SQIVND. The CDR3, from cysteine to phenylalanine, totals 12 residues. Left in the record is the CDR3 DNA by itself, 36 bases read in frame from the first base. The junction carries 11 bases between V and J, which are trimmed by 6 bases and 6 bases respectively. Sample time point, as interpreted from the label and publication: baseline before first vaccination. Vaccinee samples came from UK trials COV001 and COV002, including a single-blind randomized controlled phase 2/3 trial of AZD1222 (ChAdOx1 nCoV-19) in healthy adults. Trial participant PBMC samples were collected at day 0 and day 28 after the second dose for TCRbeta chain sequencing. The CDR3 regions of human TCRbeta chains were analyzed by immunosequencing. The paper's data handling went like this. Repertoire TCRs were checked for matches against a reference library of SARS-CoV-2-specific TCRs that had been generated using the MIRA antigen-specificity platform. Breadth was defined as the fraction of unique TCRs that were SARS-CoV-2-associated. Depth was defined as the fraction of total T cells that were SARS-CoV-2-associated. Using the MIRA data, each spike-specific TCR was assigned both to the spike region to which the TCR was reactive and to a CD4 or CD8 class. Log10-transformed breadth and depth values were compared by one-way ANOVA with Sidak's multiple comparisons tests. TCRdb limited this immuneACCESS table to in-frame rearrangements with V and J called. A share of clones is missing; checked studies link under half to unresolved V genes, and the rest is unexplained. The D gene and trimming were derived from the DNA, and the V and J assignments and clone size from that table. Here the sample has 150,000 to 200,000 clones; roughly 92% occur a single time. Approximately 2.2% of the sample is held by the ten biggest clonotypes.

The receptor comes from an adult in good health. In this chain, TRBV19 is recombined with TRBJ1-1; no D gene call is confident. The sample in question was peripheral blood, obtained on day 0 of AZD1222 vaccination. The DNA sequence is given as TGTGCCAGTAGCCTCGGATGGGCTGAAGCTTTCTTT. This sequence encodes CASSLGWAEAFF.